This T cell receptor beta chain was recovered during a study of blood T cell repertoires in COVID-19. CDR1 is MNHEY and CDR2 is SVGAGI in the germline V gene. The CDR3 runs to 16 residues. After removal of 4 bases from V and 4 bases from J, the junction contained 10 bases not matched to a gene. Generated by immunoSEQ multiplex PCR, the TCRdb table keeps only in-frame clones and is missing some. The table includes 240,000 or so clones, 70% to 85% detected once. The sample consisted of peripheral blood. This chain links TRBV6-5 with TRBJ2-3; 8 nucleotides match TRBD2. The sequence was collected from a woman of 80 years or more with acute or convalescent COVID-19. The CDR3, as DNA: TGTGCCAGCAGTTTCACCGGGAGGGCCTTCTCAGATACGCAGTATTTT. It yields the protein CASSFTGRAFSDTQYF.